Listed below are T cell receptor beta chains from one sample, sequenced in a study of CXCR3-negative and CXCR3-positive naive CD8 T cells. No DNA is given; TCRdb re-called the 5' RACE reads and lists each CDR3 protein once. The sample has about 6,100 distinct CDR3 sequences; the top ten hold 1.3%. Sequenced input: naive CXCR3- CD8+ T cells from blood. These receptors came from a human donor in good health. Some clones in this sample may be carry-over from other donors' samples. CDR3s include the opening cysteine and the closing phenylalanine or tryptophan. The order of the fields is J gene, clone size, V gene, CDR3 protein. A clone size is listed for some rows: how often the clone was seen (once, few, many), or a class if it is expanded.

TRBJ2-4	NA	TRBV4-1	CASAGGNIQYF
TRBJ1-5	NA	TRBV2	CASSEASGGNQPQHF
TRBJ2-1	NA	TRBV29-1	CSVEGQGDYWQFKEQFF
TRBJ2-2	medium-sized	TRBV7-3	CASSLNLGAGELFF
TRBJ2-3	NA	TRBV6-6	CASRGSGENTDTQYF
TRBJ2-1	medium-sized	TRBV27	CASSSGSSYNEQFF
TRBJ1-1	medium-sized	TRBV28	CASSPYGTGVVLTEAFF
TRBJ1-5	medium-sized	TRBV12-3/TRBV12-4	CASRPGTGINQPQHF
TRBJ1-1	NA	TRBV29-1	CSVAPRNTEAFF
TRBJ2-5	NA	TRBV2	CASSEWLAGEETQYF
TRBJ2-2	NA	TRBV29-1	CSVVLSTGELFF
TRBJ2-5	NA	TRBV29-1	CSVRPQETQYF
TRBJ2-1	NA	TRBV21-1	CASSKLRAGPYNEQFF
TRBJ1-1	NA	TRBV29-1	CSPLPGGTEAFF
TRBJ1-2	NA	TRBV19	CASSSGQGAGGYTF
TRBJ2-7	medium-sized	TRBV29-1	CSVIRGSYEQYF
TRBJ2-1	medium-sized	TRBV4-1	CASSRTLVGEYEQFF
TRBJ2-7	NA	TRBV29-1	CSVEDGQGAYEQYF
TRBJ2-3	NA	TRBV6-6	CASSSHPPDTQYF
TRBJ2-7	NA	TRBV4-2	CASSQGGSGEQYF
TRBJ2-7	NA	TRBV28	CASDQGYSRESSYEQYF
TRBJ1-2	NA	TRBV7-9	CASSFPNGRDYGYTF
TRBJ1-1	medium-sized	TRBV14	CASSQQGRKFEAFF
TRBJ2-5	NA	TRBV6-5	CASRAVIQVDRETQYF